The 16 T cell receptor beta chains in this list originate from one sample, sequenced in a study of tissue T cells after allogeneic stem cell transplantation. Sequenced by immunoSEQ multiplex PCR; TCRdb stores in-frame clones only, minus some. The repertoire consists of approximately 50,000 clones, with about three quarters occurring once and the leading ten covering 0.45% to 0.7%. The sequencing sample was made of sorted cells pooled from one or two spleens. Receptor source: a pool of C57BL/6 mice in good health.

In the case of this clone: All gene names here are mouse names. CDR3 DNA (partial): TGTGCTAGCAGTTTATCCCAAAACACCTTGTAC. Translating it yields CASSLSQNTLY. The entire CDR3 protein reads CASSLSQNTLYF. The chain carries TRBV29 and TRBJ2-4; D remains unclear. The CDR3 goes on 1 residue after the read ends, and that part is filled in from the germline J gene. V dropped 0 bases and J dropped 3 bases, with 1 base sitting between them. CDR1 MSHET and CDR2 SYDVDS come from the germline V gene. This CDR3 comprises 12 residues.

A note on this clone: Gene names are the mouse ones. The read terminates 1 residue ahead of where the CDR3 ends, so the germline J gene completes it. This CDR3 is also generated by other DNA sequences in the sample. The chain recombines TRBV4 with TRBJ2-1, with 12 bases aligning to TRBD2. The J segment lost 10 bases and the V segment lost 11 bases, leaving 9 bases of the junction unmatched. Germline values: CDR1 LGHDT, CDR2 YNNKQL (reference sequence). The CDR3 consists of 13 residues. The CDR3 protein is CARGTGGRAEQFF. The CDR3 bases that were read are TGTGCCCGGGGGACTGGGGGGCGGGCGGAGCAGTTC.

As for this clone: Gene and germline names: mouse. The read finishes 1 residue shy of the CDR3 end, and the germline J gene is used to complete it. The identical CDR3 is also encoded by other nucleotide sequences in the sample. V and J are TRBV13-3 and TRBJ2-4; 12 positions match TRBD1. J gave up 3 bases and V 2 bases, and 1 base lay outside the gene matches. Germline values: CDR1 NNHDY, CDR2 SYVADS. This CDR3 is built from 15 residues. CDR3 DNA (partial): TGTGCCAGCAGTGAGGGGACAGGGGGCCAAAACACCTTGTAC. Translating gives CASSEGTGGQNTLY. The full CDR3 protein is CASSEGTGGQNTLYF.

On this clone itself: Any gene name here is a mouse gene name. The DNA ends 1 residue before the CDR3 does, and the rest of the CDR3 is filled in from the germline J gene. This sequence joins TRBV13-2 and TRBJ2-3; D perhaps matches TRBD1 (5 bases). Germline lookup yields CDR1 NNHNN and CDR2 SYGAGS (reference sequence). Trimming pared 0 bases from V and 0 bases from J, leaving 8 bases between. The CDR3 spans 15 residues. The CDR3 sequence: CASGDGTTSAETLYF. CDR3 bases read: TGTGCCAGCGGTGATGGGACAACTAGTGCAGAAACGCTGTAT.

This clone was observed a handful of times. Genes and germline are mouse. The DNA ends 1 residue before the CDR3 does, and the rest of the CDR3 is filled in from the germline J gene. The rearrangement uses TRBV13-1 and TRBJ2-7; TRBD1 matches at 8 bases. Germline-derived CDR1 and CDR2 are NSHNY and SYGAGN. V was clipped by 0 bases and J by 4 bases; unmatched bases: 6. CDR3 size: 15 residues. CDR3 sequence: CASSDAAGGIYEQYF. The DNA read from the CDR3 is TGTGCCAGCAGTGATGCAGCAGGGGGCATTTATGAACAGTAC.

Points on this clone: The genes are named according to mouse. The read ends 1 residue shy of where the CDR3 ends; the end is completed using the germline J gene. The chain recombines TRBV3 with TRBJ2-7; the D gene could be TRBD1 or TRBD2 (7 bases each). CDR1 is SNHLY and CDR2 is FYNGKV in the germline V gene (reference sequence). This CDR3 contains 12 residues. V lost 3 bases to trimming and J lost 7 bases, with 10 bases between them. CDR3 protein: CASSFQGGEQYF. Incomplete CDR3 DNA: TGTGCCAGCAGCTTTCAGGGGGGGGAACAGTAC.

Remarks on this clone: Gene names are mouse gene names. The observed sequence ends 1 residue before the CDR3 terminus, with the missing tail filled in from the germline J gene. The V and J genes are TRBV1 and TRBJ1-2, with D uncertain. The germline gives CDR1 NSQYPW, CDR2 LRSPGD (reference sequence). V was cut by 1 base and J by 1 base, with 4 bases left in between. The CDR3 has 13 amino acids. Partial CDR3 DNA: TGCACCTGCAGTGCAGGACAAAACTCCGACTACACC. Protein product: CTCSAGQNSDYT. The complete CDR3 reads CTCSAGQNSDYTF.

For this clone: Genes and germline are mouse. The read ends 1 residue before the CDR3 terminus; that terminus is restored from the germline J gene. The V gene is TRBV12-1, the J gene TRBJ2-1; 11 bases fit TRBD2. V dropped 2 bases and J dropped 0; count of bases not matched to a gene: 2. The CDR3 sequence is 16 residues long. Germline V gene lookup returns CDR1 SGHSN and CDR2 HYEKVE. The chain's CDR3 is CASSPGLGDNYAEQFF. The CDR3 DNA, read in part, is TGTGCCAGCTCTCCGGGACTGGGGGATAACTATGCTGAGCAGTTC.

To note about this clone: Any gene name here is a mouse gene name. The read finishes 1 residue shy of the CDR3 end, and the germline J gene is used to complete it. The chain employs TRBV16 and TRBJ2-5, with 7 bases identical to TRBD1. CDR1 SGHSA and CDR2 FRNQAP come from the germline V gene. There are 13 residues in the CDR3. V lost 5 bases, J lost 5 bases, and 4 bases stayed unmatched. This CDR3 is CASSATGTDTQYF. The sequenced part of the CDR3 DNA is TGTGCAAGCAGCGCGACAGGGACAGACACCCAGTAC. The complete variable domain, with remaining parts taken from reference TRBV16 and TRBJ2-5, reads NAGVIQTPRHKVTGKGQEATLWCEPISGHSAVFWYRQTIVQGLEFLTYFRNQAPIDDSGMPKERFSAQMPNQSHSTLKIQSTQPQDSAVYLCASSATGTDTQYFGPGTRLLVL.

In its sample, this clone was seen a few times. Genes here carry mouse names. The CDR3 end lies 1 residue beyond the end of the read and is filled in from the germline J gene. J is TRBJ2-1 and V is TRBV13-3, with 13 bases that match TRBD2. CDR1 is NNHDY and CDR2 is SYVADS in the germline V gene. The CDR3 sequence is 14 residues long. V lost 7 bases, J lost 3 bases, and 1 base stayed unmatched. The CDR3 spells CASWDWGGYAEQFF. CDR3 DNA (partial): TGTGCCAGCTGGGACTGGGGGGGCTATGCTGAGCAGTTC.

In regard to this clone: Gene names and germline match the mouse. The DNA ends 1 residue before the CDR3 does, and the rest of the CDR3 is filled in from the germline J gene. This chain joins TRBV2 and TRBJ1-4, with D perhaps TRBD1 (5 bases). The CDR3 is 15 amino acids. Deletions cut 3 bases from V and 2 bases from J, with 10 bases between. CDR1 is LGHNA, CDR2 YSYQKL, per germline. CDR3 DNA, as far as it was read: TGTGCCAGCAGCCACCCGGGACCGTCCAACGAAAGATTATTT. Translation: CASSHPGPSNERLF. The whole CDR3 sequence is CASSHPGPSNERLFF.

To note about this clone: The gene symbols are mouse symbols. The read stops 1 residue short of the end of the CDR3; the missing end is completed from the germline J gene. The chain combines TRBV12-1 with TRBJ1-2; D is perhaps TRBD1 (5 bases). The germline gives CDR1 SGHSN, CDR2 HYEKVE. The V end lost 3 bases, the J end lost 3 bases, and 7 bases lay between the germline ends. CDR3 length equals 12 residues. The CDR3 loop reads CASSAGDSDYTF. CDR3 bases read: TGTGCCAGCTCTGCGGGGGACTCCGACTACACC.

Comments on this clone: Mouse gene names and germline throughout. The read comes to an end 1 residue before the CDR3 does, leaving the germline J gene to fill in the end. The V call is TRBV17, the J call TRBJ2-4; 8 nucleotides line up with TRBD1. With V trimmed by 5 bases and J by 1 base, 2 bases remained unmatched. CDR1 MNHDT and CDR2 YYDKIL come from the germline V gene. The CDR3 length is 14 residues. CDR3: CASSPGGGQNTLYF. CDR3 bases read: TGTGCTAGCAGTCCAGGGGGCGGTCAAAACACCTTGTAC.

Details on this clone: Gene names are the mouse ones. The read gets to within 1 residue of the CDR3 end, and the germline J gene fills in the rest. V gene TRBV13-2 combines with J gene TRBJ1-1; TRBD1 matches 9 bases. Germline V gene lookup returns CDR1 NNHNN and CDR2 SYGAGS (reference sequence). V shed 3 bases, J shed 4 bases, and the junction held 4 bases outside the gene matches. The CDR3 runs to 14 residues. CDR3 DNA (partial): TGTGCCAGCGGTGCCCGGGACAGGGTCACAGAAGTCTTC. Translating gives CASGARDRVTEVF. The full CDR3 is CASGARDRVTEVFF.

Note on this clone: Genes and germline are mouse. The CDR3 extends 1 residue past the end of the read, so its final part is completed from the germline J gene. The chain carries TRBV2 and TRBJ2-7; D might be TRBD1 (6 bases). The germline gives CDR1 LGHNA, CDR2 YSYQKL. The CDR3 loop spans 13 amino acids. V gave up 0 bases and J gave up 6 bases, with 9 bases separating them. This chain's CDR3 is CASSQEAGVEQYF. CDR3 DNA, as far as it was read: TGTGCCAGCAGCCAAGAAGCAGGGGTTGAACAGTAC.

As for this clone: The gene names here belong to mouse. The read ends 1 residue early relative to the CDR3; the germline J gene fills the gap. This chain links TRBV3 with TRBJ1-1; D possibly corresponds to TRBD1 (5 bases). This CDR3 is 14 amino acids long. Germline CDR1 reads SNHLY; CDR2 reads FYNGKV (reference sequence). V was pared by 1 base and J by 0 bases, with 6 bases between. The CDR3 DNA, read in part, is TGTGCCAGCAGCTTAGGGGACGCAAACACAGAAGTCTTC. It yields the protein CASSLGDANTEVF. The complete CDR3 reads CASSLGDANTEVFF.